These 25 T cell receptor beta chains came from one sample sequenced in a study of OX40 agonist ivuxolimab in advanced cancers. The method behind the library was the immunoSEQ multiplex PCR assay. In its TCRdb copy, this immuneACCESS table keeps in-frame sequences only and misses some clones. Where compared with another copy, unresolved V genes explain less than half of these, and the others have no known cause. Present in this sample are tens of thousands of clones, roughly four fifths of which were seen just once. Of the sample, 0.7% falls within the top ten clones. The sample consisted of CD4+ or CD8+ T cells sorted from blood, taken in a trial of the OX40 agonist ivuxolimab. The origin of the receptors is an adult with an advanced solid tumor such as melanoma, head and neck, liver or kidney cancer.

To note about this clone: Germline is not matched at one junction end, which may reflect a read error. The V gene is TRBV9, the J gene TRBJ2-7; 13 bases fit TRBD2. CDR3 size: 15 residues. Germline V gives CDR1 SGDLS, CDR2 YYNGEE. The CDR3 nucleotides are TGCGCCAGCAGTGAGGGACTAGCGGGATCCTACGAGCAGTACTTC. Amino acid sequence: CASSEGLAGSYEQYF.

The genes are TRBV19 and TRBJ1-1; weak D call: TRBD1 (6 bases). This CDR3 is 15 amino acids long. Germline V CDR1 and CDR2: LNHDA, SQIVND (reference sequence). With 3 bases removed from V and 1 base from J, the gap between germline ends came to 12 bases. CDR3 sequence (DNA): TGTGCCAGTAGTATTGCGGGGGCCCGGAACACTGAAGCTTTCTTT. Amino acids: CASSIAGARNTEAFF.

The chain links TRBV18 to TRBJ2-1, with 8 bases that match TRBD2. In germline, CDR1 is KGHSH, CDR2 LQKENI. The CDR3 covers 17 residues. V was pared by 4 bases and J by 2 bases, with 10 bases of the junction left unmatched. CDR3 DNA sequence: TGTGCCAGCTCACAAAGTAGCGGGATCCTCACCTACAATGAGCAGTTCTTC. Encoded protein: CASSQSSGILTYNEQFF.

This rearrangement joins TRBV4-1 to TRBJ2-4; 9 positions agree with TRBD2. Losses at the gene ends were 1 base for V and 1 base for J; bases not matched to a gene: 14. This CDR3 spans 20 amino acids. CDR1 and CDR2 (germline): MGHRA, YSYEKL. The CDR3 here is CASSQVVAGGLRVAKNIQYF. The CDR3 DNA is TGCGCCAGCAGCCAAGTAGTGGCGGGGGGGCTGAGAGTGGCCAAAAACATTCAGTACTTC.

V and J are TRBV28 and TRBJ2-7, with D perhaps TRBD1 or TRBD2 (5 bases each). CDR3 length: 14 residues. CDR1 is MDHEN and CDR2 is SYDVKM in the germline V gene. Trimming stripped 7 bases from V and 4 bases from J, with 17 bases between. The CDR3 nucleotides are TGTGCCAGCAACCGGTGGGGCGGGTTTTACGAGCAGTACTTC. As protein: CASNRWGGFYEQYF.

The J gene is TRBJ1-4, the V gene TRBV11-2; D may be TRBD1 (5 bases). V was pared by 5 bases and J by 8 bases, with 15 bases between. The germline CDR1 and CDR2 sequences are SGHAT and FQNNGV. The CDR3 covers 14 residues. In DNA form, the CDR3 reads TGTGCCAGCAGCCCGGGACTCCCGCGGGAAAAACTGTTTTTT. Its protein product is CASSPGLPREKLFF.

In the case of this clone: Relative to the germline gene, one junction end is altered; a read error may explain this. V gene TRBV19 combines with J gene TRBJ1-5; D gene ambiguous. Looked up from germline, CDR1 is LNHDA and CDR2 is SQIVND (reference sequence). CDR3 length: 13 residues. As DNA, the CDR3 is TGTGCCGGTAGTAGAGAGGGAAATCAGCCCCAGCATTTT. Amino acid sequence: CAGSREGNQPQHF.

CDR3 residues: CASSPFDRGEQFF. The CDR3 DNA sequence: TGTGCCAGCTCCCCTTTCGACAGGGGCGAGCAGTTCTTC. The chain joins TRBV18 to TRBJ2-1; 8 bases are shared with TRBD1. CDR3 length: 13 residues. J gave up 10 bases and V 6 bases, and 8 bases lay outside the gene matches. Germline V gene lookup returns CDR1 KGHSH and CDR2 LQKENI.

Only a few counts were recorded for this clone. The chain uses TRBV5-6 and TRBJ1-6; D remains ambiguous. This CDR3 is built from 13 residues. Trimming stripped 6 bases from V and 7 bases from J, with 11 bases between. Germline CDR1 and CDR2: SGHDT and YYEEEE. The CDR3: CASMGFQNSPLHF. The DNA for the CDR3 is TGTGCCAGCATGGGCTTCCAGAATTCACCCCTCCACTTT.

V and J are TRBV28 and TRBJ2-7; either TRBD1 or TRBD2 may supply D (5 bases each). Looked up from germline, CDR1 is MDHEN and CDR2 is SYDVKM. The ends were cut back, 2 bases at V and 0 bases at J, with 8 bases in the middle. The CDR3 is 14 amino acids. The CDR3: CASSLVGPSYEQYF. CDR3 coding DNA: TGTGCCAGCAGTTTAGTGGGACCCTCCTACGAGCAGTACTTC.

This chain uses TRBV18 with TRBJ2-7, with D unclear. Germline CDR1 and CDR2: KGHSH and LQKENI. Trimming took off 1 base at V and 2 bases at J, with 15 bases between the two ends. This CDR3 comprises 16 residues. The CDR3 loop reads CASSPRGYRSAYEQYF. DNA of the CDR3: TGTGCCAGCTCACCACGTGGGTATCGGTCCGCCTACGAGCAGTACTTC.

In this sample, this clone turned up a few times. The chain recombines TRBV7-9 with TRBJ2-1; 9 nucleotides align to TRBD2. V was clipped by 1 base and J by 0 bases; unmatched bases: 7. CDR1 and CDR2 from the germline V gene are SEHNR and FQNEAQ (reference sequence). CDR3 size: 18 residues. CDR3 coding DNA: TGTGCCAGCAGCTTAGGGGCTAGCGGGATGAGCTCCTACAATGAGCAGTTCTTC. Protein product: CASSLGASGMSSYNEQFF.

The rearrangement joins TRBV11-2 to TRBJ2-1; 10 nucleotides match TRBD2. V was clipped by 5 bases and J by 3 bases; unmatched bases: 13. CDR1 and CDR2 from the germline V gene are SGHAT and FQNNGV. The CDR3 spans 18 residues. CDR3 loop: CASSPLSGAGGLYNEQFF. The CDR3 DNA follows: TGTGCCAGCAGCCCCCTAAGCGGAGCGGGGGGGCTCTACAATGAGCAGTTCTTC.

The V and J genes are TRBV7-6 and TRBJ2-7, with 9 bases identical to TRBD1. The CDR3 consists of 18 residues. Germline V CDR1 and CDR2: SGHVS, FNYEAQ. The J segment lost 3 bases and the V segment lost 2 bases, leaving 14 bases of the junction unmatched. The CDR3 nucleotides read TGTGCCAGCAGCTTAATGGGACAGGGAAAAGGGGATCTCTACGAGCAGTACTTC. This translates into CASSLMGQGKGDLYEQYF. Drawing the rest from reference TRBV7-6 and TRBJ2-7, the complete variable domain is GAGVSQSPRYKVTKRGQDVALRCDPISGHVSLYWYRQALGQGPEFLTYFNYEAQQDKSGLPNDRFSAERPEGSISTLTIQRTEQRDSAMYRCASSLMGQGKGDLYEQYFGPGTRLTVT.

The V and J genes are TRBV5-8 and TRBJ2-3; D not certain. This CDR3 contains 11 residues. The germline V and J ends were trimmed by 4 bases and 3 bases, with 3 bases remaining between them. Germline loops: CDR1 SGHTS, CDR2 YDEGEE. The CDR3 DNA reads as TGTGCCAGCAGCGTGACAGATACGCAGTATTTT. Translating gives CASSVTDTQYF.

The J gene is TRBJ2-7, the V gene TRBV18; TRBD2 matches at 14 bases. The germline gives CDR1 KGHSH, CDR2 LQKENI. The CDR3 sequence is 15 residues long. The V segment lost 4 bases and the J segment 7 bases; nucleotides outside the gene matches: 6. The CDR3 DNA reads as TGTGCCAGCTCACGGGGACTAGCGGGGGCGGCAGAGCAGTACTTC. It yields the protein CASSRGLAGAAEQYF.

The rearrangement links TRBV2 to TRBJ1-3, with D maybe TRBD1 (5 bases). V was shortened by 3 bases and J by 1 base, with 22 bases between the two germline ends. The CDR3 is 19 amino acids. The germline V gene encodes CDR1 SNHLY and CDR2 FYNNEI. DNA of the CDR3: TGTGCCAGCAGTGATAGGTGGAGGGGAAAAGGGAGGTCTGGAAACACCATATATTTT. Protein product: CASSDRWRGKGRSGNTIYF.

The V call is TRBV9, the J call TRBJ2-6; D may be TRBD1 (6 bases). Germline V CDR1 and CDR2: SGDLS, YYNGEE. With 4 bases removed from V and 0 bases from J, the gap between germline ends came to 14 bases. CDR3 length: 17 residues. The chain's CDR3 is CASSPGHLNSGANVLTF. The CDR3 DNA reads TGTGCCAGCAGCCCGGGACACTTAAACTCTGGGGCCAACGTCCTGACTTTC.

As to this clone: Germline and junction disagree at one end, which may indicate a read error. V and J are TRBV19 and TRBJ1-1; 7 positions match TRBD1. The germline V gene has CDR1 LNHDA and CDR2 SQIVND (reference sequence). CDR3 size: 13 residues. CDR3 region: CASSVDRDTEAFF. The CDR3 DNA reads TGTGCCAGTAGTGTAGACAGGGACACTGAAGCTTTCTTT. Full variable domain (rest looked up from reference TRBV19 and TRBJ1-1): DGGITQSPKYLFRKEGQNVTLSCEQNLNHDAMYWYRQDPGQGLRLIYYSQIVNDFQKGDIAEGYSVSREKKESFPLTVTSAQKNPTAFYLCASSVDRDTEAFFGQGTRLTVV.

The V gene is TRBV9, the J gene TRBJ2-7; tentative D call: TRBD2 (5 bases). The CDR3 sequence is 12 residues long. The germline V gene encodes CDR1 SGDLS and CDR2 YYNGEE. CDR3 region: CERPEGDYEQYF. The CDR3 DNA reads as TGTGAGAGGCCCGAGGGAGACTACGAGCAGTACTTC.

The rearrangement uses TRBV5-6 and TRBJ2-1; D not certain. Germline CDR1 SGHDT, CDR2 YYEEEE. Trimming removed 7 bases at V and 9 bases at J, with 23 bases between. This CDR3 has 15 residues. CDR3 bases: TGTGCCAGCCGACAAATTACTCCAGTCGGCGGTGAGCAGTTCTTC. The encoded protein is CASRQITPVGGEQFF.

J is TRBJ1-2 and V is TRBV7-9; D is possibly TRBD1 (6 bases). The germline gives CDR1 SEHNR, CDR2 FQNEAQ (reference sequence). The CDR3 runs 15 residues. V was cut by 1 base and J by 3 bases, with 12 bases left in between. The CDR3 region has the DNA TGTGCCAGCAGCTTAGGGGCAGGGGACCACTATGGCTACACCTTC. Its protein is CASSLGAGDHYGYTF.

The chain combines TRBV4-1 with TRBJ1-1; 7 nucleotides match TRBD1. The CDR3 is 16 residues long. Germline V gives CDR1 MGHRA, CDR2 YSYEKL. V gave up 0 bases and J gave up 2 bases; unmatched junction bases: 6. The CDR3 region has the DNA TGCGCCAGCAGCCAAGATCCAACAGGGGCTAACACTGAAGCTTTCTTT. This encodes CASSQDPTGANTEAFF.

In DNA, the CDR3 is TGTGCCAGCAGCGTCGGCGCGATTTCCACTGGAAACACCATATATTTT. Translated, it gives CASSVGAISTGNTIYF. The V call is TRBV9, the J call TRBJ1-3; D uncertain. V gave up 2 bases and J gave up 2 bases, with 14 bases separating them. The CDR3 covers 16 residues. In germline, CDR1 is SGDLS, CDR2 YYNGEE.

CDR3 DNA: TGTGCCAGCAGGATTCCAGGGCCCTATGGCTACACCTTC. Amino acid sequence: CASRIPGPYGYTF. The chain employs TRBV5-4 and TRBJ1-2, with D possibly matching TRBD1 (5 bases). From germline, CDR1 is SGHNT and CDR2 YYREEE (reference sequence). Trimming removed 5 bases at V and 4 bases at J, with 12 bases between. This CDR3 comprises 13 residues.